The 24 T cell receptor beta chains presented below share a single source sample, sequenced in a study of blood T cell repertoires in COVID-19. The method was immunoSEQ multiplex PCR; TCRdb's version includes in-frame clones alone and lacks a portion of them. Altogether 70,000 or so clones are present, just over 90% being singletons, with the ten largest covering 5.1%. The sequenced sample was peripheral blood. The receptor source for this set is a woman younger than 30 with acute or convalescent COVID-19.

Only one count was recorded for this clone. The gene calls are TRBV5-1 and TRBJ1-6; perhaps TRBD1 as D (5 bases). The CDR3 is 15 amino acids. The germline V gene has CDR1 SGHRS and CDR2 YFSETQ. V dropped 1 base and J dropped 10 bases, with 15 bases sitting between them. CDR3 amino acids: CASSLMGQEGSPLHF. CDR3 nucleotides: TGCGCCAGCAGCTTGATGGGCCAGGAGGGGTCACCCCTCCACTTT.

The chain is built from TRBV18 and TRBJ1-2; TRBD1 matches 9 bases. There are 16 residues in the CDR3. The V gene end was trimmed by 3 bases and the J gene end by 2 bases; junction bases not matched to a gene: 7. Germline CDR1 is KGHSH and CDR2 is LQKENI. As DNA, the CDR3 is TGTGCCAGCTCACCGCGGGACAGGGATTCAAACTATGGCTACACCTTC. Protein product: CASSPRDRDSNYGYTF.

V and J are TRBV2 and TRBJ2-3; 13 nucleotides match TRBD2. V lost 8 bases and J lost 1; bases outside the gene matches: 6. Germline-derived CDR1 and CDR2 are SNHLY and FYNNEI. The length of the CDR3 is 16 residues. The CDR3 coding sequence is TGTGCCAGCTCACTAGCGGGGGGGCCGGGCACAGATACGCAGTATTTT. The encoded protein is CASSLAGGPGTDTQYF.

This chain connects TRBV10-2 to TRBJ2-7; 7 bases are a match to TRBD2. Germline V gene sequence: CDR1 WSHSY, CDR2 SAAADI. This CDR3 comprises 14 residues. V dropped 5 bases and J dropped 2; count of bases not matched to a gene: 6. The CDR3 sequence is CASSPLAETYEQYF. Here the CDR3 DNA reads TGCGCCAGCAGTCCTCTAGCGGAAACCTACGAGCAGTACTTC.

The chain employs TRBV23-1 and TRBJ2-7, with TRBD2 identical over 7 bases. TRBV23-1 is sorted into the ORF group, with uncertain function. The trim removed 6 bases at V and 3 bases at J, leaving 11 bases unmatched. CDR3 length: 15 amino acids. In DNA form, the CDR3 reads TGCGCCAGCAGCGGAGGTGGGCTAGCGGACTACGAGCAGTACTTC. Translating gives CASSGGGLADYEQYF.

The chain carries TRBV28 and TRBJ1-1; D is uncertain. This CDR3 region has 14 residues. The ends were cut back, 4 bases at V and 3 bases at J, with 12 bases in the middle. Germline V lookup: CDR1 MDHEN, CDR2 SYDVKM. CDR3 sequence: CASSSGDPYTEAFF. In DNA, the CDR3 is TGTGCCAGCAGTTCCGGAGACCCCTACACTGAAGCTTTCTTT.

V usage is TRBV5-1 and J usage is TRBJ2-5, with 9 bases fitting TRBD2. Per germline, CDR1 SGHRS and CDR2 YFSETQ. The J segment lost 2 bases and the V segment lost 0 bases, leaving 2 bases of the junction unmatched. This CDR3 region has 15 residues. CDR3 residues: CASSLGRGGQETQYF. In DNA form, the CDR3 reads TGCGCCAGCAGCTTGGGGCGGGGGGGGCAAGAGACCCAGTACTTC.

The V call is TRBV5-6, the J call TRBJ2-7, with 10 bases aligning to TRBD1. Per the germline V gene, CDR1 is SGHDT and CDR2 is YYEEEE. This CDR3 contains 16 residues. The V and J ends lost 2 bases and 3 bases, in that order; junction bases with no gene match: 8. In DNA form, the CDR3 reads TGTGCCAGCAGCTTATTGACCGGGACAGGGGACTACGAGCAGTACTTC. This encodes CASSLLTGTGDYEQYF.

The chain uses TRBV4-2 and TRBJ2-1; D call uncertain. The CDR3 is made up of 16 amino acids. Trimming took 0 bases from V and 2 from J, leaving 11 bases between them. Germline assignment: CDR1 LGHNA and CDR2 YNFKEQ. As DNA, the CDR3 is TGTGCCAGCAGCCAAGATTTCTCCCGGGCCTACAATGAGCAGTTCTTC. This codes for CASSQDFSRAYNEQFF.

The chain uses TRBV11-2 and TRBJ2-2; 14 bases fit TRBD2. The CDR3 runs 18 residues. CDR1 is SGHAT, CDR2 FQNNGV, per germline. J was trimmed by 5 bases and V by 4 bases; bases with no gene match: 9. The CDR3 reads CASSSRGLAGVSTGELFF. CDR3 coding DNA: TGTGCCAGCAGCTCCCGGGGACTAGCGGGAGTGAGTACCGGGGAGCTGTTTTTT. Complete variable domain (other parts from reference TRBV11-2 and TRBJ2-2): EAGVAQSPRYKIIEKRQSVAFWCNPISGHATLYWYQQILGQGPKLLIQFQNNGVVDDSQLPKDRFSAERLKGVDSTLKIQPAKLEDSAVYLCASSSRGLAGVSTGELFFGEGSRLTVL.

This clone was recorded only once. This rearrangement joins TRBV4-2 to TRBJ2-7; possible D gene TRBD2, 5 bases. This CDR3 region has 17 residues. V was shortened by 0 bases and J by 0 bases, with 15 bases between the two germline ends. Germline CDR1 and CDR2: LGHNA and YNFKEQ. In nucleotides, the CDR3 is TGTGCCAGCAGCCAAGATTTAAGCTCGCGGGTCTCCTACGAGCAGTACTTC. Its protein product is CASSQDLSSRVSYEQYF.

The genes are TRBV7-9 and TRBJ2-1; no firm D call. Trimming pared 1 base from V and 0 bases from J, leaving 7 bases between. This CDR3 region has 15 residues. Germline V CDR1 and CDR2: SEHNR, FQNEAQ (reference sequence). The CDR3 DNA reads TGTGCCAGCAGCTTAGTTCTTAGCTCCTACAATGAGCAGTTCTTC. Translated: CASSLVLSSYNEQFF.

The chain combines TRBV10-3 with TRBJ1-3, with D hard to call. Per the germline V gene, CDR1 is ENHRY and CDR2 is SYGVKD. The germline V and J ends were trimmed by 4 bases and 2 bases, with 9 bases remaining between them. The CDR3 consists of 14 residues. The CDR3 nucleotides read TGTGCCATCAGTGCCGGGGTCCCTGGAAACACCATATATTTT. Translated: CAISAGVPGNTIYF.

The genes are TRBV2 and TRBJ2-7; 12 nucleotides agree with TRBD1. V gave up 6 bases and J gave up 6 bases; unmatched junction bases: 6. The CDR3 contains 14 residues. Germline lookup yields CDR1 SNHLY and CDR2 FYNNEI. CDR3 loop: CASRPGQGAGEQYF. DNA for the CDR3: TGTGCCAGCAGGCCGGGACAGGGGGCAGGCGAGCAGTACTTC.

The J gene is TRBJ2-3, the V gene TRBV7-2; 7 positions match TRBD2. With V trimmed by 3 bases and J by 0 bases, 3 bases remained unmatched. The germline V gene encodes CDR1 SGHTA and CDR2 FQGNSA. This CDR3 is 15 amino acids long. Here the CDR3 reads CASSLAGLSTDTQYF. The CDR3 coding sequence is TGTGCCAGCAGCTTGGCGGGACTAAGCACAGATACGCAGTATTTT. The full variable domain, in which reference TRBV7-2 and TRBJ2-3 provide the parts outside the CDR3, is GAGVSQSPSNKVTEKGKDVELRCDPISGHTALYWYRQSLGQGLEFLIYFQGNSAPDKSGLPSDRFSAERTGGSVSTLTIQRTQQEDSAVYLCASSLAGLSTDTQYFGPGTRLTVL.

V usage is TRBV15 and J usage is TRBJ1-1; 8 bases fit TRBD1. Losses at the gene ends were 0 bases for V and 8 bases for J; bases not matched to a gene: 5. The CDR3 has 14 amino acids. Germline V gene lookup returns CDR1 LNHNV and CDR2 YYDKDF (reference sequence). The CDR3 nucleotides are TGTGCCACCAGCAGAGACCCGACAGGGGCAGAAGCTTTCTTT. Translation: CATSRDPTGAEAFF.

The rearrangement uses TRBV5-5 and TRBJ2-3, with D perhaps matching TRBD1 (6 bases). From germline, CDR1 is SGHKS and CDR2 YYEKEE (reference sequence). This CDR3 is built from 15 residues. V gave up 1 base and J gave up 4 bases, with 13 bases separating them. CDR3 sequence (DNA): TGTGCCAGCAGCTTGCAAACAGGGATATCAGATACGCAGTATTTT. This sequence encodes CASSLQTGISDTQYF.

Worth noting for this clone: Different DNA sequences within this sample yield the same CDR3. This rearrangement joins TRBV24-1 to TRBJ2-7; a possible D gene is TRBD1 (6 bases). The CDR3 runs to 13 residues. Trimming removed 7 bases from V and 2 bases from J, with 11 bases in between. Germline values: CDR1 KGHDR, CDR2 SFDVKD. The CDR3 nucleotides read TGTGCCACCAGCGAAACAGGGACCTACGAGCAGTACTTC. Amino acids: CATSETGTYEQYF.

J is TRBJ2-7 and V is TRBV27; TRBD2 aligns across 7 bases. The germline V gene encodes CDR1 MNHEY and CDR2 SMNVEV (reference sequence). The CDR3 is 16 amino acids. V trimming: 1 base; J trimming: 0 bases; junction bases outside the gene matches: 6. The CDR3 DNA reads TGTGCCAGCAGTTTATGGGGAGCGGGGAGCTCCTACGAGCAGTACTTC. Translated, it gives CASSLWGAGSSYEQYF.

The gene calls are TRBV29-1 and TRBJ1-1; unclear D gene. Germline V lookup: CDR1 SQVTM, CDR2 ANQGSEA. V lost 6 bases to trimming and J lost 4 bases, with 18 bases between them. CDR3 length: 14 amino acids. CDR3 DNA: TGCAGCGTCGCTATTATTAGCGGGATCACTGAAGCTTTCTTT. Translating it yields CSVAIISGITEAFF.

The chain recombines TRBV10-3 with TRBJ1-2, with 8 bases lining up with TRBD1. Trimming took 8 bases from V and 1 from J; bases not matched to a gene: 9. The CDR3 covers 15 residues. Germline assignment: CDR1 ENHRY and CDR2 SYGVKD. DNA of the CDR3: TGTGCCATCTTCGATTCGACAGGGGTTAACTATGGCTACACCTTC. Encoded protein: CAIFDSTGVNYGYTF.

The genes are TRBV24-1 and TRBJ1-1; D is perhaps TRBD1 (5 bases). V was clipped by 3 bases and J by 11 bases, with 12 bases between them. Germline V gene data show CDR1 as KGHDR and CDR2 as SFDVKD. The CDR3 spans 12 residues. In DNA form, the CDR3 reads TGTGCCACCAGTGATGGGATTAAGGGGGCTTTCTTT. The encoded protein is CATSDGIKGAFF.

The chain recombines TRBV6-5 with TRBJ2-3; the match to TRBD2 covers 7 bases. Germline values: CDR1 MNHEY, CDR2 SVGAGI. The CDR3 contains 13 residues. The V segment lost 5 bases and the J segment 4 bases; nucleotides outside the gene matches: 3. As DNA, the CDR3 is TGTGCCAGCAGTCGGACTAGAGCAGATACGCAGTATTTT. It encodes CASSRTRADTQYF.

The chain recombines TRBV7-2 with TRBJ1-6; 8 bases match TRBD1. The germline gives CDR1 SGHTA, CDR2 FQGNSA. V gave up 6 bases and J gave up 7 bases; unmatched junction bases: 8. The CDR3 is 15 residues long. CDR3 sequence: CASRSGTGLNSPLHF. The CDR3 DNA reads TGTGCCAGCAGGTCCGGGACAGGATTAAATTCACCCCTCCACTTT.